Shown below are 11 T cell receptor beta chains from a single sample sequenced in a study of technical replicates of blood from a few donors. Repertoires were generated with immunoSEQ multiplex PCR, while TCRdb's copy carries only in-frame clones and drops some. This repertoire shows about 70,000 clones, about 94% found once; its top ten account for about 0.4%. The material sequenced was T cells isolated from PBMCs. The receptors here all came from a human donor in good health.

The chain links TRBV11-1 to TRBJ1-2, with 9 bases that match TRBD1. The CDR3 runs to 17 residues. Trimming took 5 bases from V and 3 from J; bases not matched to a gene: 13. Germline V lookup: CDR1 SGHAT, CDR2 FQDESV (reference sequence). CDR3 residues: CASSERDRETPDYGYTF. The CDR3 DNA reads TGTGCCAGCAGCGAGAGGGACAGGGAAACCCCTGACTATGGCTACACCTTC.

V is TRBV19 and J is TRBJ1-5; 8 bases fit TRBD1. The germline CDR1 and CDR2 sequences are LNHDA and SQIVND (reference sequence). J lost 7 bases, V lost 7 bases, and 15 bases had no gene match. This CDR3 is 16 amino acids long. Written as DNA, the CDR3 is TGTGCCAGTAAAGATAATGGACAGGGAGTAACCCAGCCCCAGCATTTT. The encoded protein is CASKDNGQGVTQPQHF.

This clone was observed once. The rearrangement links TRBV9 to TRBJ2-5; TRBD2 matches 8 bases. Germline lookup yields CDR1 SGDLS and CDR2 YYNGEE. CDR3 size: 14 residues. V lost 3 bases, J lost 4 bases, and 5 bases stayed unmatched. CDR3 sequence reads: CASSAPGLGETQYF. The CDR3 nucleotides read TGTGCCAGCAGCGCGCCGGGACTAGGAGAGACCCAGTACTTC.

The chain joins TRBV7-3 to TRBJ2-1; 8 bases agree with TRBD2. The CDR3 covers 15 residues. CDR1 and CDR2 (germline): SGHTA, FQGTGA. The trim removed 2 bases at V and 4 bases at J, leaving 4 bases unmatched. The DNA for the CDR3 is TGTGCCAGCAGCTTAGTACTAGCGGCTTACAATGAGCAGTTCTTC. Protein product: CASSLVLAAYNEQFF.

J is TRBJ1-5 and V is TRBV6-5; 7 bases fit TRBD1. The CDR3 is 15 amino acids. Trimming took 5 bases from V and 3 from J; bases not matched to a gene: 7. Germline CDR1 and CDR2: MNHEY and SVGAGI. CDR3 sequence reads: CASSRQQGNNQPQHF. The CDR3 DNA sequence: TGTGCCAGCAGTCGTCAACAGGGGAACAATCAGCCCCAGCATTTT.

The chain carries TRBV7-2 and TRBJ1-2; tentative D call: TRBD1 (5 bases). In germline, CDR1 is SGHTA, CDR2 FQGNSA. The CDR3 runs 14 residues. Trimming removed 7 bases from V and 4 bases from J, with 16 bases in between. CDR3 DNA sequence: TGTGCCAGCATCCCGGGGGGGGGATTCTATGGCTACACCTTC. Translating gives CASIPGGGFYGYTF.

This clone was counted a few times. The chain links TRBV9 to TRBJ1-1, with 8 bases matching TRBD1. This CDR3 has 14 amino acids. The junction had 5 bases not matched to a gene; V was cut back by 4 bases and J by 3 bases. CDR1 and CDR2 from the germline V gene are SGDLS and YYNGEE. Here the CDR3 DNA reads TGTGCCAGCAGCTCCTTGGACAGGGACACTGAAGCTTTCTTT. Protein product: CASSSLDRDTEAFF.

The rearrangement uses TRBV2 and TRBJ2-7; 9 positions match TRBD1. The CDR3 consists of 15 residues. Trimming removed 4 bases from V and 1 base from J; junction bases left unmatched: 5. Looked up from germline, CDR1 is SNHLY and CDR2 is FYNNEI. CDR3 sequence: CASSGGTGLSYEQYF. The DNA for the CDR3 is TGTGCCAGCAGTGGCGGGACAGGGTTATCCTACGAGCAGTACTTC.

The rearrangement links TRBV29-1 to TRBJ1-2; TRBD1 matches at 7 bases. The length of the CDR3 is 14 residues. Germline lookup yields CDR1 SQVTM and CDR2 ANQGSEA. Trimming at V came to 3 bases and at J to 2 bases, leaving 6 bases not matched to a gene. CDR3 sequence: CSVDPPDRNYGYTF. DNA for the CDR3: TGCAGCGTTGATCCTCCGGACAGGAACTATGGCTACACCTTC.

As DNA, the CDR3 is TGTGCCAGTAGTTTTGACAGGGTTGTGTCCGGGGAGCTGTTTTTT. Translated: CASSFDRVVSGELFF. This chain joins TRBV19 and TRBJ2-2; TRBD1 matches at 7 bases. V lost 5 bases, J lost 6 bases, and 9 bases stayed unmatched. Germline V gene data show CDR1 as LNHDA and CDR2 as SQIVND (reference sequence). There are 15 residues in the CDR3.

The J gene is TRBJ2-2, the V gene TRBV9; 9 bases align to TRBD2. The V and J ends lost 4 bases and 5 bases, in that order; junction bases with no gene match: 9. Germline CDR1 reads SGDLS; CDR2 reads YYNGEE. The CDR3 length is 16 residues. The CDR3 region has the DNA TGTGCCAGCAGCCTTCTTGGCGGGAGGGTTACCGGGGAGCTGTTTTTT. Translation gives CASSLLGGRVTGELFF.